The 12 T cell receptor beta chains given below trace back to one sample, sequenced in a study of T cell changes during pregnancy in multiple sclerosis. Only in-frame clones appear in the TCRdb table, and some are missing; sequencing was by immunoSEQ multiplex PCR. The sample lists about 130,000 clones; around 97% were seen once. This specimen consisted of peripheral blood, obtained after pregnancy. These receptors originate from a female donor with multiple sclerosis, enrolled in a pregnancy study.

The chain links TRBV2 to TRBJ2-1; the D gene is possibly TRBD1 (6 bases). Trimming removed 2 bases at V and 9 bases at J, with 11 bases between. Looked up from germline, CDR1 is SNHLY and CDR2 is FYNNEI. This CDR3 has 13 amino acids. The CDR3 coding sequence is TGTGCCAGCAGTGAATGGGACAATAGTGAGCAGTTCTTC. Amino acids: CASSEWDNSEQFF.

The chain uses TRBV9 and TRBJ1-2, with D unclear. The CDR3 is 15 amino acids. Trimming shortened V by 3 bases and J by 4 bases, and 16 bases separated the two germline ends. Germline V gives CDR1 SGDLS, CDR2 YYNGEE. Here the CDR3 DNA reads TGTGCCAGCAGCGGTCCAGAGGCCGACGTCTATGGCTACACCTTC. It specifies CASSGPEADVYGYTF.

The chain recombines TRBV18 with TRBJ2-7, with D possibly matching TRBD2 (5 bases). Deletions cut 2 bases from V and 7 bases from J, with 12 bases between. Germline CDR1 and CDR2: KGHSH and LQKENI. This CDR3 is built from 13 residues. CDR3 bases: TGTGCCAGCTCACCAGGAAGGAGCGGTGAGCAGTACTTC. Its protein is CASSPGRSGEQYF. Complete variable domain (other parts from reference TRBV18 and TRBJ2-7): NAGVMQNPRHLVRRRGQEARLRCSPMKGHSHVYWYRQLPEEGLKFMVYLQKENIIDESGMPKERFSAEFPKEGPSILRIQQVVRGDSAAYFCASSPGRSGEQYFGPGTRLTVT.

The genes are TRBV4-3 and TRBJ2-5; TRBD2 aligns across 13 bases. This CDR3 is 17 amino acids long. The V segment lost 0 bases and the J segment 2 bases; nucleotides outside the gene matches: 3. Germline CDR1 LGHNA, CDR2 YSLEER. The CDR3 nucleotides are TGCGCCAGCAGCCAAGATGAGGGACTAGCGGGACAAGAGACCCAGTACTTC. It specifies CASSQDEGLAGQETQYF.

V usage is TRBV7-6 and J usage is TRBJ2-7; D perhaps matches TRBD2 (5 bases). The germline gives CDR1 SGHVS, CDR2 FNYEAQ. The CDR3 has 16 amino acids. Trimming removed 2 bases from V and 0 bases from J, with 14 bases in between. CDR3: CASSLMVSGGSYEQYF. The CDR3 DNA is TGTGCCAGCAGCTTAATGGTGAGCGGAGGCTCCTACGAGCAGTACTTC.

This clone was found once. This chain joins TRBV29-1 and TRBJ2-7; 8 nucleotides line up with TRBD2. The CDR3 spans 16 residues. Germline assignment: CDR1 SQVTM and CDR2 ANQGSEA. Germline trimming cut 0 bases from V and 0 bases from J; bases unmatched to any gene: 7. CDR3: CSVEDRVAGSSYEQYF. CDR3 DNA sequence: TGCAGCGTTGAAGATAGGGTAGCGGGGAGCTCCTACGAGCAGTACTTC.

In this sample, this clone turned up once. V gene TRBV7-9 combines with J gene TRBJ2-1; 7 nucleotides match TRBD2. The germline V gene encodes CDR1 SEHNR and CDR2 FQNEAQ (reference sequence). The trim removed 0 bases at V and 6 bases at J, leaving 5 bases unmatched. The CDR3 has 15 amino acids. The CDR3 loop is CASSLASGWRNEQFF. The CDR3 DNA sequence: TGTGCCAGCAGCTTAGCTAGCGGGTGGCGCAATGAGCAGTTCTTC. The full variable domain, its missing parts supplied by reference TRBV7-9 and TRBJ2-1, is DTGVSQNPRHKITKRGQNVTFRCDPISEHNRLYWYRQTLGQGPEFLTYFQNEAQLEKSRLLSDRFSAERPKGSFSTLEIQRTEQGDSAMYLCASSLASGWRNEQFFGPGTRLTVL.

The chain's CDR3 is CASRPDRVTYEQYF. In nucleotides, the CDR3 is TGTGCCAGCAGGCCGGACAGGGTAACCTACGAGCAGTACTTC. The rearrangement uses TRBV6-5 and TRBJ2-7; 8 bases agree with TRBD1. The CDR3 sequence is 14 residues long. V dropped 6 bases and J dropped 2; count of bases not matched to a gene: 6. Germline V gene sequence: CDR1 MNHEY, CDR2 SVGAGI.

J is TRBJ2-3 and V is TRBV5-1, with D perhaps TRBD1 (5 bases). Germline V gene data show CDR1 as SGHRS and CDR2 as YFSETQ. The CDR3 is 15 amino acids. Trimming cost V 0 bases and J 0 bases, with 8 bases left between them. CDR3 coding DNA: TGCGCCAGCAGCTTGGGCGGACACAGCACAGATACGCAGTATTTT. Translating it yields CASSLGGHSTDTQYF.

This sequence joins TRBV7-2 and TRBJ2-1; D is unresolved. The V gene lost 1 base and the J gene lost 15 bases, with 16 bases spanning the gap. CDR1 and CDR2 from the germline V gene are SGHTA and FQGNSA. The CDR3 is 13 amino acids. The CDR3: CASSLESSQNRFF. As DNA, the CDR3 is TGTGCCAGCAGCTTAGAGAGTAGCCAGAACCGGTTCTTC. Full variable domain (outside the CDR3, taken from reference TRBV7-2 and TRBJ2-1): GAGVSQSPSNKVTEKGKDVELRCDPISGHTALYWYRQSLGQGLEFLIYFQGNSAPDKSGLPSDRFSAERTGGSVSTLTIQRTQQEDSAVYLCASSLESSQNRFFGPGTRLTVL.

This chain connects TRBV27 to TRBJ2-2; 13 positions match TRBD2. The CDR3 covers 16 residues. J gave up 4 bases and V 4 bases, and 3 bases lay outside the gene matches. Germline assignment: CDR1 MNHEY and CDR2 SMNVEV (reference sequence). The CDR3 is CASSWTSGGFTGELFF. CDR3 in DNA: TGTGCCAGCAGTTGGACTAGCGGGGGCTTCACCGGGGAGCTGTTTTTT.

This chain connects TRBV10-3 to TRBJ1-1, with 7 bases matching TRBD1. The CDR3 covers 12 residues. V lost 7 bases and J lost 6; bases outside the gene matches: 5. Looked up from germline, CDR1 is ENHRY and CDR2 is SYGVKD. The DNA of the CDR3 is TGTGCCATCACCACAGGGGCCCCTGAAGCTTTCTTT. Translating it yields CAITTGAPEAFF.